The 14 T cell receptor beta chains in this list originate from one sample, sequenced in a study of cytomegalovirus exposure and HLA in healthy donors. The protocol was immunoSEQ multiplex PCR, while the TCRdb copy is restricted to in-frame clones and leaves out a portion. The sample shows about 56,000 clones, about 91% of them seen only once. Sequencing input: PBMCs. Source of these receptors: a woman under 30 in good health and CMV-seronegative.

The rearrangement joins TRBV9 to TRBJ2-3, with TRBD1 as a possible D gene (6 bases). Germline V gives CDR1 SGDLS, CDR2 YYNGEE. The CDR3 is 15 residues long. The V end lost 4 bases, the J end lost 3 bases, and 15 bases lay between the germline ends. CDR3 nucleotide sequence: TGTGCCAGCAGCTCTATGGCAGGGGAGACAGATACGCAGTATTTT. This gives the protein CASSSMAGETDTQYF.

The rearrangement links TRBV30 to TRBJ1-2; no firm D call. Germline V gene data show CDR1 as GTSNPN and CDR2 as SVGIG (reference sequence). V lost 5 bases and J 2 bases, leaving 6 bases between the germline ends. CDR3 length: 11 amino acids. The CDR3 here is CAWGINYGYTF. CDR3 sequence (DNA): TGTGCCTGGGGCATAAACTATGGCTACACCTTC.

This clone was observed once. The rearrangement links TRBV27 to TRBJ2-3; D is unclear. Between the trimmed V and J ends, which lost 3 bases and 3 bases, there was a span of 7 bases. The CDR3 has 13 residues. The germline V gene has CDR1 MNHEY and CDR2 SMNVEV (reference sequence). This CDR3 reads CASSLRRTDTQYF. The CDR3 coding sequence is TGTGCCAGCAGTTTGAGGCGGACAGATACGCAGTATTTT.

CDR3 region: CASSFGTDMGYTF. CDR3 DNA: TGCGCCAGCAGCTTCGGGACAGACATGGGCTACACCTTC. The rearrangement links TRBV5-1 to TRBJ1-2; TRBD1 agrees at 7 bases. Germline V gives CDR1 SGHRS, CDR2 YFSETQ. This CDR3 region has 13 residues. The trim removed 2 bases at V and 8 bases at J, leaving 6 bases unmatched.

The chain employs TRBV5-1 and TRBJ2-3, with a tentative D call TRBD2 (5 bases). Germline V gene data show CDR1 as SGHRS and CDR2 as YFSETQ. The CDR3 spans 14 residues. Trimming removed 3 bases from V and 2 bases from J, with 10 bases in between. CDR3 in amino acids: CASSSLLDTDTQYF. CDR3 bases: TGCGCCAGCAGCTCCCTACTAGACACAGATACGCAGTATTTT.

This chain links TRBV27 with TRBJ2-7; TRBD1 matches at 7 bases. Germline CDR1 and CDR2: MNHEY and SMNVEV (reference sequence). There are 13 residues in the CDR3. Trimming removed 5 bases from V and 3 bases from J; junction bases left unmatched: 4. The DNA of the CDR3 is TGTGCCAGCAGTCTCGGGACAGTCTACGAGCAGTACTTC. Its protein is CASSLGTVYEQYF.

J is TRBJ1-2 and V is TRBV27, with 10 bases aligning to TRBD1. This CDR3 comprises 16 residues. CDR1 is MNHEY, CDR2 SMNVEV, per germline (reference sequence). V shed 6 bases, J shed 1 base, and the junction held 8 bases outside the gene matches. CDR3 nucleotides: TGTGCCAGCAGCCTCCGGGACAGGGGACGTAACTATGGCTACACCTTC. Translated: CASSLRDRGRNYGYTF.

This clone was counted a few times. This chain joins TRBV11-2 and TRBJ1-2; a possible D gene is TRBD1 (5 bases). Germline V gene sequence: CDR1 SGHAT, CDR2 FQNNGV. This CDR3 comprises 13 residues. V was pared by 4 bases and J by 3 bases, with 9 bases between. The CDR3 protein is CASSSQDHYGYTF. The CDR3 coding sequence is TGTGCCAGCAGCTCACAGGATCACTATGGCTACACCTTC.

This clone was found a few times. This chain uses TRBV12-5 with TRBJ2-3, with D possibly matching TRBD1 (6 bases). The V gene lost 6 bases and the J gene lost 5 bases, with 18 bases spanning the gap. Looked up from germline, CDR1 is LGHNT and CDR2 is FRNRAP. The CDR3 spans 15 residues. The CDR3 region has the DNA TGTGCTAGTGGCCGGGACACCCCTGGGGTAGATACGCAGTATTTT. This encodes CASGRDTPGVDTQYF.

This sequence joins TRBV28 and TRBJ1-1, with TRBD1 matching 7 bases. The germline CDR1 and CDR2 sequences are MDHEN and SYDVKM. V trimming: 5 bases; J trimming: 0 bases; junction bases outside the gene matches: 9. There are 16 residues in the CDR3. In DNA form, the CDR3 reads TGTGCCAGCAGTGGGCCGAGACAGGGTATGAACACTGAAGCTTTCTTT. This translates into CASSGPRQGMNTEAFF.

A single count supports this clone. The V gene is TRBV30, the J gene TRBJ1-2; D may be TRBD1 (6 bases). In germline, CDR1 is GTSNPN, CDR2 SVGIG (reference sequence). Trimming pared 3 bases from V and 4 bases from J, leaving 12 bases between. CDR3 length: 13 amino acids. CDR3 sequence: CAWRPGGLYGYTF. The DNA for the CDR3 is TGTGCCTGGAGGCCGGGGGGGCTCTATGGCTACACCTTC.

The chain links TRBV11-2 to TRBJ2-1; 12 nucleotides align to TRBD2. CDR3 length: 15 amino acids. CDR1 and CDR2 from the germline V gene are SGHAT and FQNNGV. The trim removed 5 bases at V and 7 bases at J, leaving 6 bases unmatched. The CDR3 loop is CASSGGLAGLNEQFF. Written as DNA, the CDR3 is TGTGCCAGCAGCGGAGGACTAGCGGGGTTAAATGAGCAGTTCTTC.

The chain links TRBV11-2 to TRBJ2-3; D call uncertain. The V and J ends lost 2 bases and 0 bases respectively, with 6 bases between them. CDR3 length: 14 amino acids. CDR1 is SGHAT and CDR2 is FQNNGV in the germline V gene. CDR3 coding DNA: TGTGCCAGCAGCTTACCCGGGAGCACAGATACGCAGTATTTT. Its translation: CASSLPGSTDTQYF.

The CDR3 coding sequence is TGTGCTAGTGGTTTGTCCGGCACAGATACGCAGTATTTT. Translating gives CASGLSGTDTQYF. This sequence joins TRBV12-5 and TRBJ2-3; D call uncertain. Germline values: CDR1 LGHNT, CDR2 FRNRAP. Trimming took off 2 bases at V and 1 base at J, with 4 bases between the two ends. CDR3 length equals 13 residues.